This T cell receptor beta chain was identified during a study of CD8 T cells in ankylosing spondylitis. Trimming cost V 1 base and J 3 bases, with 10 bases left between them. Looked up from germline, CDR1 is SGHTA and CDR2 is FQGNSA. The CDR3 has 14 residues. This clonotype came up many times. TCRdb reanalysed the 5' RACE reads using MiXCR and keeps one entry per CDR3 protein. The sample comprises around 230,000 distinct CDR3 sequences, about 9.1% of which are singletons, and nearly 7% rests with the top ten. The sequence came from a male donor with ankylosing spondylitis or in good health (not recorded which). Specimen: blood, either unsorted or a sorted T cell fraction (not recorded which). V is TRBV7-2 and J is TRBJ2-7, with D maybe TRBD1 (6 bases). DNA for the CDR3: TGTGCCAGCAGCTTAGTACAGGGACACTACGAGCAGTACTTC. Its translation is CASSLVQGHYEQYF. Supplemented by reference TRBV7-2 and TRBJ2-7, the full variable domain reads GAGVSQSPSNKVTEKGKDVELRCDPISGHTALYWYRQSLGQGLEFLIYFQGNSAPDKSGLPSDRFSAERTGGSVSTLTIQRTQQEDSAVYLCASSLVQGHYEQYFGPGTRLTVT.